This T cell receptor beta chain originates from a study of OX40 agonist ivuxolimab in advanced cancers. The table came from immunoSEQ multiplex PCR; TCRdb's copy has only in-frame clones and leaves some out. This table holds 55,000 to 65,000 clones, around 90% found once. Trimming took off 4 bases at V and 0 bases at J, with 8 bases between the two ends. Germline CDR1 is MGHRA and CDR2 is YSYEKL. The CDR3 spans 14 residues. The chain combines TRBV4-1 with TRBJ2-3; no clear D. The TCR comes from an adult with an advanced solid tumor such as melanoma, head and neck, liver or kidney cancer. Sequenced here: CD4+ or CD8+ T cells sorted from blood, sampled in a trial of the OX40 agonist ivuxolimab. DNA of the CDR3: TGCGCCAGCAGCCCCCACCAGAGCACAGATACGCAGTATTTT. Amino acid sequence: CASSPHQSTDTQYF.